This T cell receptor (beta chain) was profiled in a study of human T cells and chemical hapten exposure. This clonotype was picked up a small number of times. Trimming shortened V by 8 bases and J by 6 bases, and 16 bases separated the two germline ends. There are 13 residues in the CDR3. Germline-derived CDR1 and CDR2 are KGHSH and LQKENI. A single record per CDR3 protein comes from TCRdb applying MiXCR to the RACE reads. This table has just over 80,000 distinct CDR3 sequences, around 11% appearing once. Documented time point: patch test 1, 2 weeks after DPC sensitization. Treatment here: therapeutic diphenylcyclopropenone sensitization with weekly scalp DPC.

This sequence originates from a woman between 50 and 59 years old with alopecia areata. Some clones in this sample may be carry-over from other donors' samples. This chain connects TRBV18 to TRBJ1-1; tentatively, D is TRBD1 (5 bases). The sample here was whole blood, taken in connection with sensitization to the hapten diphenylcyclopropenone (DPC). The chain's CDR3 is CASPPQGASEAFF. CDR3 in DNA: TGTGCCAGCCCCCCGCAGGGTGCTTCTGAAGCTTTCTTT.